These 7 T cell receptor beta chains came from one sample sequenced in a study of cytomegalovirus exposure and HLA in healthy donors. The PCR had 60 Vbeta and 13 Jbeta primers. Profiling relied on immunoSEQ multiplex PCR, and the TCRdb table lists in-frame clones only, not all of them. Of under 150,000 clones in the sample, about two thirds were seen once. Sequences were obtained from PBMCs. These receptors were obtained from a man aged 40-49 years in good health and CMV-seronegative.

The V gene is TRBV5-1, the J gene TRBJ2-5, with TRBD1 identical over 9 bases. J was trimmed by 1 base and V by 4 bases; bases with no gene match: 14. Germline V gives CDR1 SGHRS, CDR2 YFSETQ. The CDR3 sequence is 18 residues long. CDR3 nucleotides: TGCGCCAGCAGCCAACAGGGGGCAGGGACCTACTTCCAAGAGACCCAGTACTTC. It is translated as CASSQQGAGTYFQETQYF.

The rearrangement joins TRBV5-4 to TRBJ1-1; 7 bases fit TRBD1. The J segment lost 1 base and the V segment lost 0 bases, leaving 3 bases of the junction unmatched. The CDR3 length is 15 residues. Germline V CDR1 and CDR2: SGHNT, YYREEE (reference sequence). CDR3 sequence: CASSLVGQPNTEAFF. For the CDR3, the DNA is TGTGCCAGCAGCTTGGTGGGACAGCCGAACACTGAAGCTTTCTTT.

The CDR3 bases are TGTGCCAGCAGCTTAGAGAGGGCAGATACGCAGTATTTT. Protein product: CASSLERADTQYF. The rearrangement joins TRBV11-3 to TRBJ2-3; a weak D match, TRBD2 (5 bases). This CDR3 contains 13 residues. Germline values: CDR1 SGHNT, CDR2 YENEEA. The V gene lost 0 bases and the J gene lost 4 bases, with 5 bases spanning the gap.

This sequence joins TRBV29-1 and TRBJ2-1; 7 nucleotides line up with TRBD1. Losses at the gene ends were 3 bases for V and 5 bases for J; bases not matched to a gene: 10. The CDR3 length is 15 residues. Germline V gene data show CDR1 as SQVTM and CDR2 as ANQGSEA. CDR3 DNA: TGCAGCGTTGATCCAGGCCAGGGGGTTGACAATGAGCAGTTCTTC. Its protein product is CSVDPGQGVDNEQFF.

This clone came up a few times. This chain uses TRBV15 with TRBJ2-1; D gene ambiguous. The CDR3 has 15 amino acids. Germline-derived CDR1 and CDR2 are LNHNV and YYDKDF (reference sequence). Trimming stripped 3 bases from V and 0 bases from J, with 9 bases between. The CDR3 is CATSSGLTSYNEQFF. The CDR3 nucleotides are TGTGCCACCAGCAGTGGGCTAACCTCCTACAATGAGCAGTTCTTC.

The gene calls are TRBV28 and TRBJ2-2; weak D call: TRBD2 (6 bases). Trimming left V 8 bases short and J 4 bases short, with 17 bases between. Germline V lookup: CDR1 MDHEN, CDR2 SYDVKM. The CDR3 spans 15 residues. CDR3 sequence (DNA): TGTGCCAGCCGTACCACTGAGGGAGGCACCGGGGAGCTGTTTTTT. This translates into CASRTTEGGTGELFF.

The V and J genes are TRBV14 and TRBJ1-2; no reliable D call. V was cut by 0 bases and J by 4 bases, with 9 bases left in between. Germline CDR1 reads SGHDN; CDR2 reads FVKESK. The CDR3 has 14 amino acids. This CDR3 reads CASSQEESSYGYTF. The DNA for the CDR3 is TGTGCCAGCAGCCAAGAGGAGAGTTCCTATGGCTACACCTTC.